The 5 T cell receptor beta chains below come from one sample, sequenced in a study of control samples from healthy donors and cancer patients. Assay: immunoSEQ multiplex PCR; the TCRdb copy retains only in-frame clones and omits some. The sample holds approximately 170,000 clones; 90% to 95% are singletons and the top ten take 0.68%. Sequencing input: blood. The source is a woman in her twenties or thirties in good health.

The rearrangement uses TRBV19 and TRBJ1-2; D gene unclear. The CDR3 runs to 14 residues. Germline V gene data show CDR1 as LNHDA and CDR2 as SQIVND (reference sequence). V lost 3 bases and J lost 7, with 15 bases in between. CDR3 loop: CASSITPTPAGYTF. The DNA of the CDR3 is TGTGCCAGTAGTATCACACCTACCCCCGCTGGCTACACCTTC.

This chain connects TRBV11-2 to TRBJ1-2; D is perhaps TRBD1 (6 bases). This CDR3 contains 14 residues. CDR1 is SGHAT and CDR2 is FQNNGV in the germline V gene. Trimming pared 4 bases from V and 3 bases from J, leaving 12 bases between. The chain's CDR3 is CASSSRTAHYGYTF. CDR3 bases: TGTGCCAGCAGCTCCCGGACAGCCCACTATGGCTACACCTTC.

The CDR3 loop is CASSQADRDSYEQYF. CDR3 sequence (DNA): TGCGCCAGCAGCCAAGCCGACCGCGACTCCTACGAGCAGTACTTC. The chain combines TRBV4-1 with TRBJ2-7; D gene unclear. From germline, CDR1 is MGHRA and CDR2 YSYEKL. This CDR3 spans 15 amino acids. V lost 1 base, J lost 0 bases, and 10 bases lay in between.

The genes are TRBV4-1 and TRBJ2-5; 10 nucleotides align to TRBD1. This CDR3 has 16 amino acids. Germline V lookup: CDR1 MGHRA, CDR2 YSYEKL. J gave up 2 bases and V 3 bases, and 6 bases lay outside the gene matches. Written as DNA, the CDR3 is TGCGCCAGCAGCCAGTCGGGACAGGGGAGGCAAGAGACCCAGTACTTC. Translated: CASSQSGQGRQETQYF.

This rearrangement joins TRBV19 to TRBJ1-2; weak D call: TRBD1 (6 bases). Germline V gene sequence: CDR1 LNHDA, CDR2 SQIVND (reference sequence). With 4 bases removed from V and 4 bases from J, the gap between germline ends came to 13 bases. This CDR3 has 14 residues. The CDR3 nucleotides read TGTGCCAGTAGTACACAGGGAACCGGCTATGGCTACACCTTC. Its protein is CASSTQGTGYGYTF.